This TCR beta chain appears in the sequencing data of a study of CD8+ T cells in alopecia areata. Findings and caveats of the study: Lesional scalp, notably in alopecia totalis/universalis, had clonality above that of normal scalp. Scalp clonality, together with expanded CD8+ clones among the top 100, fell significantly with tofacitinib.

This clone was seen a handful of times. The antigen remains unidentified. Germline values: CDR1 SQVTM, CDR2 ANQGSEA. The V and J ends lost 4 bases and 8 bases respectively, with 14 bases between them. The CDR3 consists of 12 residues. Extraction of RNA preceded its reverse transcription into cDNA, which served as the sequencing template. Assay used: immunoSEQ multiplex PCR; TCRdb lists only in-frame clones, some missing. The data hold about 150,000 clones, with about three fifths observed a single time. Sample treatment: oral pan-JAK inhibitor, 5-10 mg twice daily. The TCR sequence derives from a human donor with alopecia areata. Sequencing was performed on CD4+ T cells sorted from blood, taken at week 4, from a patient treated with tofacitinib. This sequence joins TRBV29-1 and TRBJ1-1, with D hard to call. For the CDR3, the DNA is TGCAGCGTTGTAGTACTAAACCTCGAAGCTTTCTTT. Its protein product is CSVVVLNLEAFF.